These 12 T cell receptor beta chains originate from one sample sequenced in a study of blood T cell repertoires in COVID-19. Sequenced by immunoSEQ multiplex PCR; TCRdb stores in-frame clones only, minus some. Among approximately 69,000 clones listed, more than 80% were seen once. Source material: peripheral blood. These receptors all stem from a woman aged 70-85 years with acute or convalescent COVID-19.

The chain links TRBV27 to TRBJ1-2; TRBD1 is a possible D gene (6 bases). Trimming took off 5 bases at V and 0 bases at J, with 13 bases between the two ends. The CDR3 consists of 15 residues. Germline loops: CDR1 MNHEY, CDR2 SMNVEV (reference sequence). CDR3 nucleotides: TGTGCCAGCAGTCCCCGGACAGTCGCTAACTATGGCTACACCTTC. This translates into CASSPRTVANYGYTF.

The rearrangement links TRBV6-5 to TRBJ1-2, with 8 bases aligning to TRBD1. Trimming removed 6 bases from V and 8 bases from J; junction bases left unmatched: 8. There are 13 residues in the CDR3. CDR1 and CDR2 (germline): MNHEY, SVGAGI. The CDR3 reads CASRKPGQGGYTF. CDR3 nucleotides: TGTGCCAGCAGGAAGCCCGGACAGGGCGGCTACACCTTC.

This chain uses TRBV9 with TRBJ1-1; TRBD1 matches 7 bases. Germline V gives CDR1 SGDLS, CDR2 YYNGEE. The V and J ends lost 0 bases and 0 bases, in that order; junction bases with no gene match: 8. This CDR3 contains 17 residues. CDR3 in amino acids: CASSVAGTAFMNTEAFF. The DNA for the CDR3 is TGTGCCAGCAGCGTAGCCGGGACAGCCTTTATGAACACTGAAGCTTTCTTT.

The chain couples TRBV10-2 to TRBJ1-2; D unresolved. V lost 8 bases, J lost 4 bases, and 11 bases lay in between. Germline-derived CDR1 and CDR2 are WSHSY and SAAADI. The CDR3 runs to 12 residues. CDR3 DNA sequence: TGCGCCAGCGCTACAGTTTTCTATGGCTACACCTTC. Protein sequence: CASATVFYGYTF.

This chain joins TRBV19 and TRBJ2-4; tentative D call: TRBD2 (5 bases). V was cut by 5 bases and J by 2 bases, with 19 bases left in between. Germline CDR1 reads LNHDA; CDR2 reads SQIVND (reference sequence). The CDR3 spans 17 residues. The CDR3 here is CASSLRRSGLPKNIQYF. The CDR3 coding sequence is TGTGCCAGTAGTCTAAGGAGGTCAGGCCTACCCAAAAACATTCAGTACTTC.

The chain is built from TRBV2 and TRBJ2-7; 8 nucleotides match TRBD2. Germline-derived CDR1 and CDR2 are SNHLY and FYNNEI. This CDR3 is built from 15 residues. The ends lost 10 bases at V and 5 bases at J; junction bases unmatched: 16. This chain's CDR3 is CAISNQAGVSHEQYF. The CDR3 DNA is TGTGCCATATCAAACCAAGCGGGAGTGTCGCACGAGCAGTACTTC.

The chain recombines TRBV28 with TRBJ2-7; D is uncertain. CDR1 and CDR2 (germline): MDHEN, SYDVKM. The CDR3 covers 13 residues. V lost 1 base to trimming and J lost 8 bases, with 12 bases between them. The CDR3 nucleotides are TGTGCCAGCAGTTTATCGGTCCCAGCGAAGCAGTACTTC. Its translation: CASSLSVPAKQYF.

The chain has TRBV18 and TRBJ2-2, with 9 bases matching TRBD1. Germline V gives CDR1 KGHSH, CDR2 LQKENI. The V gene end was trimmed by 4 bases and the J gene end by 7 bases; junction bases not matched to a gene: 4. This CDR3 has 14 residues. The CDR3 sequence is CASSLGTGSGELFF. The CDR3 DNA is TGTGCCAGCTCACTTGGGACAGGGAGCGGGGAGCTGTTTTTT.

A few counts support this clone. The chain couples TRBV29-1 to TRBJ2-7; possible D gene TRBD2, 6 bases. The germline gives CDR1 SQVTM, CDR2 ANQGSEA. This CDR3 has 13 amino acids. V was pared by 6 bases and J by 5 bases, with 17 bases between. DNA of the CDR3: TGCAGCGTCGAACCAGCGGGTCTACACGAGCAGTACTTC. It codes for CSVEPAGLHEQYF.

The chain combines TRBV18 with TRBJ2-2; TRBD1 aligns across 12 bases. CDR1 and CDR2 (germline): KGHSH, LQKENI. CDR3 length: 17 residues. The V segment lost 6 bases and the J segment 1 base; nucleotides outside the gene matches: 6. In DNA form, the CDR3 reads TGTGCCAGCTCTTCCGGGACAGGGGGCGTGAACACCGGGGAGCTGTTTTTT. Its protein product is CASSSGTGGVNTGELFF.

The chain couples TRBV9 to TRBJ2-2; 12 bases map to TRBD2. This CDR3 comprises 19 residues. The V segment lost 0 bases and the J segment 0 bases; nucleotides outside the gene matches: 6. CDR1 and CDR2 (germline): SGDLS, YYNGEE. The CDR3 nucleotides read TGTGCCAGCAGCGTAGGACTAGCGGGAGCCTCTGCGAACACCGGGGAGCTGTTTTTT. It specifies CASSVGLAGASANTGELFF.

This clone was seen just once. The genes are TRBV5-1 and TRBJ1-4, with D maybe TRBD1 (5 bases). Germline V gives CDR1 SGHRS, CDR2 YFSETQ. V lost 3 bases, J lost 4 bases, and 13 bases lay in between. This CDR3 has 15 amino acids. CDR3 coding DNA: TGCGCCAGCAGCTCCCCAGGGAGGGATAATGAAAAACTGTTTTTT. This sequence encodes CASSSPGRDNEKLFF.